This T cell receptor beta chain was captured in a study of blood T cells in healthy people across ages. A J-beta primer mix and a sample-barcoded 5' primer were used in a second PCR of roughly 6 to 12 cycles. TCRdb reprocessed the 5' RACE reads via MiXCR and lists one record per CDR3 protein. The sample lists hundreds of thousands of distinct CDR3 sequences, approximately 50% occurring once. About this clonotype itself: Its target is not known.

Findings of the study overall: Possibly confounding the expanded clonotype changes was the fact that donor CMV status was unknown.

This CDR3 comprises 12 residues. Germline lookup yields CDR1 DFQATT and CDR2 SNEGSKA (reference sequence). The specimen was blood. The receptor's source is an older woman in good health. This chain uses TRBV20-1 with TRBJ2-5; either TRBD1 or TRBD2 may supply D (5 bases each). The end of the DNA fits TRBJ2-7 better, so the J call may be wrong. The CDR3 loop is CSVGRETYEQYF. As DNA, the CDR3 is TGCAGTGTGGGCAGGGAGACCTACGAGCAGTACTTC.